Listed below are T cell receptor beta chains from one sample, sequenced in a study of blood T cell repertoires in COVID-19. Only in-frame clones appear in the TCRdb table, and some are missing; sequencing was by immunoSEQ multiplex PCR. The repertoire consists of about 210,000 clones, with 65% to 90% occurring once and the leading ten covering about 4.1%. The sample consisted of PBMCs or T cells enriched from blood (not recorded which). These receptors were obtained from a woman in her thirties or forties with acute COVID-19. Each CDR3 is given with its conserved first and last residue. Each record gives: D gene, J gene, V gene, clone size, CDR3 protein, CDR3 DNA. A D gene is named only where the DNA matches it firmly. Not every row has a clone size; where given, it reads once, few, many or a size class.

.,TRBJ1-2,TRBV4-1,few,CASSQPGVGYGYTF,TGCGCCAGCAGCCAACCAGGGGTTGGCTATGGCTACACCTTC
TRBD2,TRBJ2-5,TRBV7-2,.,CASSGFLAEETQYF,TGTGCCAGCAGCGGCTTTCTAGCGGAAGAGACCCAGTACTTC
TRBD1,TRBJ1-2,TRBV6-5,.,CASSYSGQGDHYGYTF,TGTGCCAGCAGTTACTCGGGACAGGGCGACCACTATGGCTACACCTTC
.,TRBJ2-1,TRBV24-1,.,CATSPGRREGGGYNEQFF,TGTGCCACCAGTCCCGGGAGGAGAGAGGGAGGGGGTTACAATGAGCAGTTCTTC
.,TRBJ1-4,TRBV18,.,CASSGQEGTRNEKLFF,TGTGCCAGCTCCGGCCAGGAGGGCACCAGAAATGAAAAACTGTTTTTT
TRBD2,TRBJ2-7,TRBV7-9,.,CASSFGLAGSRLLYEQYF,TGTGCCAGCAGCTTCGGACTAGCGGGAAGCCGCCTGCTTTACGAGCAGTACTTC
.,TRBJ1-5,TRBV27,.,CASSLQGRHQPQHF,TGTGCCAGCAGTCTTCAGGGCCGCCATCAGCCCCAGCATTTT
TRBD2,TRBJ2-7,TRBV6-2/TRBV6-3,.,CASSVVRTSGSNEQYF,TGTGCCAGCAGCGTGGTACGGACTAGCGGGAGCAACGAGCAGTACTTC
TRBD2,TRBJ2-7,TRBV3-1/TRBV3-2,.,CASSFTGTSGREQYF,TGTGCCAGCAGCTTTACGGGGACTAGCGGGAGGGAGCAGTACTTC
TRBD2,TRBJ2-1,TRBV28,.,CASSPQPGLGDSYNEQFF,TGTGCCAGCAGTCCCCAGCCCGGACTAGGAGACTCCTACAATGAGCAGTTCTTC
.,TRBJ2-7,TRBV28,.,CASSLSPLEQYF,TGTGCCAGCAGTTTATCCCCTCTCGAGCAGTACTTC
.,TRBJ2-3,TRBV28,.,CASSLRDTQYF,TGTGCCAGCAGTTTACGGGATACGCAGTATTTT
TRBD2,TRBJ2-7,TRBV6-5,.,CASSYSSGRAYEQYF,TGTGCCAGCAGTTACTCAAGCGGGAGGGCCTACGAGCAGTACTTC
TRBD1,TRBJ1-5,TRBV30,.,CACTGESNQPQHF,TGTGCCTGTACAGGGGAAAGCAATCAGCCCCAGCATTTT
.,TRBJ2-1,TRBV11-3,.,CASSLGLGVRWEQFF,TGTGCCAGCAGCTTAGGGTTGGGAGTTCGATGGGAGCAGTTCTTC
.,TRBJ2-7,TRBV19,.,CASSSPGTGSYEQYF,TGTGCCAGTAGCTCCCCCGGGACTGGCTCCTACGAGCAGTACTTC
.,TRBJ2-7,TRBV28,.,CASSSPGVGSYEQYF,TGTGCCAGCAGTTCCCCAGGGGTGGGCTCCTACGAGCAGTACTTC
.,TRBJ2-5,TRBV18,.,CASSPGRTETQYF,TGTGCCAGCTCACCAGGGAGGACAGAGACCCAGTACTTC